This T cell receptor beta chain comes out of a study of OX40 agonist ivuxolimab in advanced cancers. Study context: At doses from 0.01 to 10 mg/kg, patients were given intravenous ivuxolimab every 2 weeks.

The repertoire was sequenced with immunoSEQ multiplex PCR; TCRdb's copy has only in-frame clones and lacks some. The sample shows some 87,000 clones, nearly 90% of them seen only once. V lost 0 bases and J lost 1, with 4 bases in between. Germline V CDR1 and CDR2: SGHRS, YFSETQ. The CDR3 is made up of 13 amino acids. The input for sequencing was CD4+ or CD8+ T cells sorted from blood, taken in a trial of the OX40 agonist ivuxolimab. This chain connects TRBV5-1 to TRBJ1-1; D is unclear. This sequence was found in an adult with an advanced solid tumor such as melanoma, head and neck, liver or kidney cancer. The CDR3 here is CASSLEQNTEAFF. The CDR3 region has the DNA TGCGCCAGCAGCTTGGAGCAGAACACTGAAGCTTTCTTT.